This entry concerns a single T cell receptor beta chain. Its antigen is unidentified. These data belong to a study of T cell repertoires in cytomegalovirus infection. Study as a whole: Based on public TCR beta signatures, there were indications of CMV infection and of a matching HLA type.

The germline CDR1 and CDR2 sequences are LNHDA and SQIVND (reference sequence). The CDR3 length is 14 residues. V was trimmed by 4 bases and J by 1 base, leaving 10 bases between them. Each CDR3 protein is one row after TCRdb ran MiXCR on the reads. The repertoire holds roughly 230,000 distinct CDR3 sequences, with under 25% as singletons. General study points: HLA-C-restricted CMV-specific TCR beta clonotypes prevailed in the ex vivo response. Using cumulative public TCR beta family frequency, the authors identified those who carried CMV together with the relevant HLA.

The source is a human donor in good health (CMV status not recorded). Some clones in this sample may be carry-over from other donors' samples. Sequences were obtained from CD8+ T cells from PBMCs. The chain combines TRBV19 with TRBJ1-1; D uncertain. This CDR3 reads CASSTTDQNTEAFF. The CDR3 DNA follows: TGTGCCAGTAGTACGACCGATCAGAACACTGAAGCTTTCTTT.